These 31 T cell receptor beta chains came from one sample sequenced in a study of liver allograft versus peripheral blood T cells. Study details: Comparing T cell receptor repertoires in transplanted livers with those in recipients' peripheral blood was part of the design.

TCRdb reprocessed the reads with MiXCR, giving one entry per CDR3 protein. The table has fewer than 15,000 distinct CDR3 sequences, about a fifth seen once; the top ten hold about 2%. These receptors were obtained from a human patient who had a liver transplant. A subset of T cells may come from the graft donor.

Many counts were recorded for this clonotype. The V gene is TRBV18, the J gene TRBJ2-5, with D unresolved. CDR1 and CDR2 (germline): KGHSH, LQKENI. Trimming took 3 bases from V and 5 from J, leaving 7 bases between them. The CDR3 is made up of 12 amino acids. The CDR3 coding sequence is TGTGCCAGCTCACCGCTAGGGGAGACCCAGTACTTC. Translating it yields CASSPLGETQYF.

This clonotype was picked up a small number of times. The V gene is TRBV7-2, the J gene TRBJ1-5; D is ambiguous. Germline loops: CDR1 SGHTA, CDR2 FQGNSA. Trimming removed 4 bases from V and 3 bases from J, with 10 bases in between. The CDR3 covers 14 residues. The CDR3: CASSSPGVNQPQHF. The CDR3, as DNA: TGTGCCAGCAGCTCCCCGGGCGTCAATCAGCCCCAGCATTTT.

This clonotype has at least ten counts. J is TRBJ1-2 and V is TRBV20-1; D is perhaps TRBD1 (6 bases). The CDR3 sequence is 15 residues long. Trimming removed 5 bases at V and 8 bases at J, with 24 bases between. Germline CDR1 and CDR2: DFQATT and SNEGSKA (reference sequence). The CDR3 DNA sequence: TGCAGTGCTGCCCTGGACGGTAGCAGGGGATACGGCTACACCTTC. Its translation is CSAALDGSRGYGYTF.

This clonotype has at least ten counts. V and J are TRBV6-2 or TRBV6-3 and TRBJ2-7; D possibly corresponds to TRBD1 (6 bases). CDR1 and CDR2 (germline): MNHEY, SVGEGT. The CDR3 has 12 residues. V was cut by 6 bases and J by 4 bases, with 10 bases left in between. The CDR3 nucleotides are TGTGCCAGCAGCCTACAGGGATACGAGCAGTACTTC. Protein product: CASSLQGYEQYF.

V usage is TRBV28 and J usage is TRBJ1-1, with TRBD1 identical over 8 bases. This CDR3 spans 16 amino acids. Germline assignment: CDR1 MDHEN and CDR2 SYDVKM. The ends lost 6 bases at V and 0 bases at J; junction bases unmatched: 9. CDR3: CASSRPGTGMNTEAFF. The CDR3 bases are TGTGCCAGCAGCCGTCCCGGGACAGGTATGAACACTGAAGCTTTCTTT.

This clonotype was counted at least ten times. This sequence joins TRBV28 and TRBJ2-2; TRBD2 might be the D (5 bases). CDR1 and CDR2 from the germline V gene are MDHEN and SYDVKM. V was cut by 3 bases and J by 1 base, with 9 bases left in between. The length of the CDR3 is 15 residues. This chain's CDR3 is CASSLRRMNTGELFF. The CDR3 region has the DNA TGTGCCAGCAGTTTGCGGAGGATGAACACCGGGGAGCTGTTTTTT.

The J gene is TRBJ1-2, the V gene TRBV5-4; D is perhaps TRBD1 (5 bases). Trimming removed 4 bases from V and 12 bases from J, with 16 bases in between. CDR3 length: 12 residues. Germline values: CDR1 SGHNT, CDR2 YYREEE (reference sequence). The CDR3 spells CASSRGAEGNTF. CDR3 in DNA: TGTGCCAGCAGCAGAGGGGCCGAGGGAAACACCTTC.

This clonotype is judged medium-sized (0.01 to 0.1%). The chain has TRBV24-1 and TRBJ2-3, with 10 bases matching TRBD1. V lost 4 bases to trimming and J lost 2 bases; unmatched junction nucleotides: 8. The CDR3 runs 17 residues. The germline V gene encodes CDR1 KGHDR and CDR2 SFDVKD. Written as DNA, the CDR3 is TGTGCCACCAGTGAGACGGGACAGGGGACCCTCACAGATACGCAGTATTTT. This gives the protein CATSETGQGTLTDTQYF.

J is TRBJ1-1 and V is TRBV28; perhaps TRBD1 as D (6 bases). V gave up 2 bases and J gave up 5 bases, with 18 bases separating them. Per germline, CDR1 MDHEN and CDR2 SYDVKM. This CDR3 has 16 amino acids. As DNA, the CDR3 is TGTGCCAGCAGTTTACGAACAGGGCCGCGGCGAACTGAAGCTTTCTTT. Translated, it gives CASSLRTGPRRTEAFF.

Only a few counts were recorded for this clonotype. The J gene is TRBJ2-7, the V gene TRBV7-2, with D uncertain. Germline lookup yields CDR1 SGHTA and CDR2 FQGNSA. V lost 1 base and J lost 7, with 17 bases in between. The CDR3 covers 15 residues. The CDR3 DNA is TGTGCCAGCAGCTTAGAAACGGCCTACCCCCCTGAGCAGTACTTC. This gives the protein CASSLETAYPPEQYF. The full variable domain, rest sourced from reference TRBV7-2 and TRBJ2-7, is GAGVSQSPSNKVTEKGKDVELRCDPISGHTALYWYRQSLGQGLEFLIYFQGNSAPDKSGLPSDRFSAERTGGSVSTLTIQRTQQEDSAVYLCASSLETAYPPEQYFGPGTRLTVT.

Only a few counts were recorded for this clonotype. The chain recombines TRBV12-3 or TRBV12-4 with TRBJ1-1, with D unresolved. The CDR3 totals 16 residues. The V and J ends lost 3 bases and 3 bases respectively, with 17 bases between them. The CDR3 is CASSFGDPGRDTEAFF. DNA of the CDR3: TGTGCCAGCAGTTTTGGTGACCCCGGGCGGGACACTGAAGCTTTCTTT.

This clonotype has ten or more counts. The gene calls are TRBV5-6 and TRBJ1-5, with D perhaps matching TRBD1 (5 bases). V was shortened by 4 bases and J by 10 bases, with 12 bases between the two germline ends. The CDR3 runs 12 residues. From germline, CDR1 is SGHDT and CDR2 YYEEEE. The CDR3 DNA reads as TGTGCCAGCAGCGCTTACCGGGGCCCCCAGCATTTT. It specifies CASSAYRGPQHF.

The rearrangement joins TRBV12-3 or TRBV12-4 to TRBJ1-1, with TRBD1 as a possible D gene (6 bases). The CDR3 runs to 13 residues. Trimming removed 6 bases at V and 3 bases at J, with 11 bases between. The CDR3 loop is CASSTNRDTEAFF. CDR3 sequence (DNA): TGTGCCAGCAGCACTAACAGGGACACTGAAGCTTTCTTT.

By its share, this clonotype is medium-sized. The CDR3 nucleotides are TGTGCCAGCAGCTTACCTTGGCCCGCCGTTGGCTACACCTTC. Translated, it gives CASSLPWPAVGYTF. The chain couples TRBV7-2 to TRBJ1-2; D is uncertain. Germline CDR1 and CDR2: SGHTA and FQGNSA. Trimming took 2 bases from V and 7 from J, leaving 14 bases between them. The CDR3 sequence is 14 residues long.

This clonotype was seen ten or more times. CDR3 bases: TGTGCCAGCAGTCGTCCCTGGCGGCAGGGCCCGAACACCGGGGAGCTGTTTTTT. It is translated as CASSRPWRQGPNTGELFF. This sequence joins TRBV12-3 or TRBV12-4 and TRBJ2-2; weak D call: TRBD1 (5 bases). The CDR3 length is 18 residues. V was cut by 5 bases and J by 0 bases, with 19 bases left in between.

This clonotype is labeled as medium-sized (0.01 to 0.1%). The chain employs TRBV28 and TRBJ2-7; 10 bases are a match to TRBD2. This CDR3 has 16 amino acids. V trimming: 5 bases; J trimming: 0 bases; junction bases outside the gene matches: 7. The germline V gene has CDR1 MDHEN and CDR2 SYDVKM. CDR3 amino acids: CASSLPLAGASYEQYF. The CDR3 DNA sequence: TGTGCCAGCAGTCTGCCTCTAGCGGGAGCCTCCTACGAGCAGTACTTC.

In this sample, this clonotype is medium-sized (0.01 to 0.1%). The V and J genes are TRBV10-3 and TRBJ2-7; D perhaps matches TRBD1 (5 bases). CDR3 length: 12 residues. Trimming took off 7 bases at V and 4 bases at J, with 11 bases between the two ends. Germline V gives CDR1 ENHRY, CDR2 SYGVKD. For the CDR3, the DNA is TGTGCCATCACCAGGGAAGGTTACGAGCAGTACTTC. This translates into CAITREGYEQYF.

V is TRBV6-2 or TRBV6-3 and J is TRBJ2-1; D not resolved. Germline CDR1 reads MNHEY; CDR2 reads SVGEGT. The length of the CDR3 is 13 residues. Trimming cost V 4 bases and J 6 bases, with 10 bases left between them. CDR3 amino acids: CASSFEASNEQFF. CDR3 nucleotides: TGTGCCAGCAGTTTCGAAGCTAGCAATGAGCAGTTCTTC.

In its sample, this clonotype ranks as medium-sized. The rearrangement joins TRBV19 to TRBJ1-5; D call uncertain. V lost 1 base and J 5 bases, leaving 9 bases between the germline ends. The CDR3 spans 14 residues. In germline, CDR1 is LNHDA, CDR2 SQIVND (reference sequence). CDR3 loop: CASSIAVGDQPQHF. For the CDR3, the DNA is TGTGCCAGTAGTATAGCTGTCGGGGATCAGCCCCAGCATTTT.

In this sample, this clonotype turned up many times. The J gene is TRBJ2-1, the V gene TRBV5-4, with D maybe TRBD1 (6 bases). Trimming pared 3 bases from V and 8 bases from J, leaving 9 bases between. The CDR3 has 12 residues. CDR1 and CDR2 from the germline V gene are SGHNT and YYREEE (reference sequence). The CDR3 reads CASSSRGYEQFF. The CDR3 DNA follows: TGTGCCAGCAGCTCCAGGGGATATGAGCAGTTCTTC. Drawing the rest from reference TRBV5-4 and TRBJ2-1, the complete variable domain is ETGVTQSPTHLIKTRGQQVTLRCSSQSGHNTVSWYQQALGQGPQFIFQYYREEENGRGNFPPRFSGLQFPNYSSELNVNALELDDSALYLCASSSRGYEQFFGPGTRLTVL.

A note on this clonotype: A much bigger clone sits one base away, suggesting this may be a read error. V is TRBV28 and J is TRBJ1-5, with 9 bases aligning to TRBD1. The CDR3 sequence is 16 residues long. The germline V gene encodes CDR1 MDHEN and CDR2 SYDVKM. The CDR3 nucleotides are TGTGTCAGCAGGATAACAGGGGGCCGTAGCAATCAGCCCCAGCATTTT. Protein: CVSRITGGRSNQPQHF.

V is TRBV20-1 and J is TRBJ2-3; D possibly corresponds to TRBD2 (6 bases). The CDR3 length is 14 residues. The germline V and J ends were trimmed by 2 bases and 3 bases, with 12 bases remaining between them. CDR1 and CDR2 from the germline V gene are DFQATT and SNEGSKA (reference sequence). The CDR3 region is CSARTGGRTDTQYF. The CDR3 bases are TGCAGTGCTAGAACCGGGGGTCGGACAGATACGCAGTATTTT.

V is TRBV20-1 and J is TRBJ2-3; D gene uncertain. The V end was cut by 1 base, the J end by 0 bases, with 8 bases between. Germline lookup yields CDR1 DFQATT and CDR2 SNEGSKA (reference sequence). The CDR3 extends over 14 amino acids. For the CDR3, the DNA is TGCAGTGCTAGAGGTGGCAATAGCACAGATACGCAGTATTTT. Amino acids: CSARGGNSTDTQYF.

This clonotype was counted a single time. This may be a read error: a much more frequent sequence differs by one nucleotide. The chain has TRBV6-5 and TRBJ2-7; 7 nucleotides align to TRBD1. Losses at the gene ends were 4 bases for V and 6 bases for J; bases not matched to a gene: 9. The germline V gene has CDR1 MNHEY and CDR2 SVGAGI. The CDR3 extends over 14 amino acids. The chain's CDR3 is CASSSPDRPTEQYF. The CDR3 region has the DNA TGTGCCAGCAGTTCTCCGGACAGGCCGACCGAGCAGTACTTC.

This clonotype is labeled medium-sized (0.01 to 0.1%). This CDR3 is CASRELGGRTNEQFF. CDR3 bases: TGTGCCAGCAGGGAATTGGGCGGGAGGACGAATGAGCAGTTCTTC. The chain combines TRBV28 with TRBJ2-1; TRBD2 matches 8 bases. The germline gives CDR1 MDHEN, CDR2 SYDVKM. Unmatched junction bases numbered 11, after V lost 6 bases and J lost 7 bases. This CDR3 comprises 15 residues.

A few counts support this clonotype. The rearrangement links TRBV6-2 or TRBV6-3 to TRBJ2-7; D is uncertain. This CDR3 is 12 amino acids long. Germline CDR1 reads MNHEY; CDR2 reads SVGEGT. V was shortened by 4 bases and J by 3 bases, with 7 bases between the two germline ends. The CDR3 loop reads CASSFRIYEQYF. CDR3 DNA sequence: TGTGCCAGCAGTTTCCGTATCTACGAGCAGTACTTC.

V and J are TRBV5-4 and TRBJ1-2; 9 bases map to TRBD1. The CDR3 covers 13 residues. CDR1 SGHNT and CDR2 YYREEE come from the germline V gene (reference sequence). Trimming took 4 bases from V and 8 from J; bases not matched to a gene: 6. The DNA of the CDR3 is TGTGCCAGCAGCCCCGGGACAGGGTACGGCTACACCTTC. Translating gives CASSPGTGYGYTF.

This clonotype came up many times. V gene TRBV6-2 or TRBV6-3 combines with J gene TRBJ1-5; D may be TRBD1 (5 bases). Germline V gene lookup returns CDR1 MNHEY and CDR2 SVGEGT. The CDR3 is made up of 16 amino acids. The V end was cut by 0 bases, the J end by 1 base, with 10 bases between. The CDR3 loop is CASSYSEGTSNQPQHF. CDR3 in DNA: TGTGCCAGCAGTTACTCTGAGGGGACGAGCAATCAGCCCCAGCATTTT.

This clonotype has just one count. Being one base from a much bigger clone, this may be a read error. The chain employs TRBV7-2 and TRBJ2-1, with a tentative D call TRBD1 (5 bases). This CDR3 comprises 15 residues. Germline V gene sequence: CDR1 SGHTA, CDR2 FQGNSA. The CDR3 here is CVSSFGAVPYNEQFF. The DNA for the CDR3 is TGTGTCAGCAGCTTTGGGGCAGTACCCTACAATGAGCAGTTCTTC.

This clonotype was counted between two and nine times. V usage is TRBV5-4 and J usage is TRBJ2-1, with a possible D match to TRBD2 (6 bases). V shed 1 base and J shed 7 bases, with 15 bases lying between them. Germline loops: CDR1 SGHNT, CDR2 YYREEE (reference sequence). This CDR3 spans 15 amino acids. This CDR3 is CASSLSRRDGNEQFF. CDR3 coding DNA: TGTGCCAGCAGCTTGTCAAGGCGGGATGGTAATGAGCAGTTCTTC.

The sample holds a few counts of this clonotype. This chain links TRBV6-1 with TRBJ1-1; D gene uncertain. The CDR3 totals 11 residues. V shed 6 bases and J shed 11 bases, with 13 bases lying between them. Germline loops: CDR1 MNHNS, CDR2 SASEGT. In nucleotides, the CDR3 is TGTGCCAGCAGGTCTAGGAGTGACGCTTTCTTT. This encodes CASRSRSDAFF.